This record covers a single T cell receptor (beta chain). Antigen specificity is unknown. After removal of 3 bases from V and 4 bases from J, the junction contained 7 bases not matched to a gene. CDR3 length: 16 amino acids. Germline V gene data show CDR1 as MNHEY and CDR2 as SMNVEV (reference sequence). The table came from immunoSEQ multiplex PCR; TCRdb's copy has only in-frame clones and leaves some out. The table lists about 69,000 clones, roughly nine tenths of them singletons. These data are taken from a study of OX40 agonist ivuxolimab in advanced cancers. At the level of the study: Participants could have had prior anti-PD-1, anti-PD-L1 or anti-CTLA-4 therapy, and around 40% had some. Findings of the study overall: Still undetermined is the antigen specificity of the expanded peripheral T cells.

The receptor comes from an adult with an advanced solid tumor such as melanoma, head and neck, liver or kidney cancer. The specimen comprised CD4+ or CD8+ T cells sorted from blood, sampled in a trial of the OX40 agonist ivuxolimab. The V call is TRBV27, the J call TRBJ2-2, with 8 bases aligning to TRBD1. In DNA, the CDR3 is TGTGCCAGCAGTTTCCCAGGGGGCGTTTCCACCGGGGAGCTGTTTTTT. Translated, it gives CASSFPGGVSTGELFF.